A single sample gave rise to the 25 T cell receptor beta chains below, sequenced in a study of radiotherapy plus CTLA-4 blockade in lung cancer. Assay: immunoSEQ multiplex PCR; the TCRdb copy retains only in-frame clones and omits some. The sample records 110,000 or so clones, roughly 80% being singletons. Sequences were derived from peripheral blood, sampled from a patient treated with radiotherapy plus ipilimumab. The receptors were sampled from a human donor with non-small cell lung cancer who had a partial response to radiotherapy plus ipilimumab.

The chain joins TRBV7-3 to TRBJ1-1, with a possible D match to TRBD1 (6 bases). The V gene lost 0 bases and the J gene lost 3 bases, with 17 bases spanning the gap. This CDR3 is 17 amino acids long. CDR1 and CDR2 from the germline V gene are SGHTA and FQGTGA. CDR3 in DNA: TGTGCCAGCAGCTTAACGGGGGCCCAAAACGAGGACACTGAAGCTTTCTTT. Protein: CASSLTGAQNEDTEAFF. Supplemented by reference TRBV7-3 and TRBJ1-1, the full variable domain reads GAGVSQTPSNKVTEKGKYVELRCDPISGHTALYWYRQSLGQGPEFLIYFQGTGAADDSGLPNDRFFAVRPEGSVSTLKIQRTERGDSAVYLCASSLTGAQNEDTEAFFGQGTRLTVV.

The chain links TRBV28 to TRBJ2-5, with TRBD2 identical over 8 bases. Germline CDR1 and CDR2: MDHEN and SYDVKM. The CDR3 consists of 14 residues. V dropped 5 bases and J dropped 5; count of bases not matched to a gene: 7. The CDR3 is CASSGAGAWETQYF. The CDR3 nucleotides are TGTGCCAGCAGTGGAGCGGGAGCATGGGAGACCCAGTACTTC.

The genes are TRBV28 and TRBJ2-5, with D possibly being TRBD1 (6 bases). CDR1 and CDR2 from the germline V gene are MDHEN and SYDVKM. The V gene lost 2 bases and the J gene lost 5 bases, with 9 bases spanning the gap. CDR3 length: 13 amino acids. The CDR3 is CASSLRGWETQYF. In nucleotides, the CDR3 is TGTGCCAGCAGTTTAAGGGGGTGGGAGACCCAGTACTTC.

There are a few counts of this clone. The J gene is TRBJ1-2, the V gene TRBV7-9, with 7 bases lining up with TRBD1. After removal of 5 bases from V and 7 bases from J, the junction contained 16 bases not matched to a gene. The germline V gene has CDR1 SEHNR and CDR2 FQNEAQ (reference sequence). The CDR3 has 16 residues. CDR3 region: CASSDDGDRVASGYTF. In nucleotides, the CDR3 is TGTGCCAGCAGCGACGACGGAGACAGGGTCGCTTCTGGCTACACCTTC.

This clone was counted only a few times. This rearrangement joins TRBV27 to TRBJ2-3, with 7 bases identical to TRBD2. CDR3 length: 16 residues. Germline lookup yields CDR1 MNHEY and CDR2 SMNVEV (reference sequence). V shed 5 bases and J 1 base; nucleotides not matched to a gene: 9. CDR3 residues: CASSRREVLGTDTQYF. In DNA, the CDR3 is TGTGCCAGCAGTCGACGGGAGGTCTTGGGCACAGATACGCAGTATTTT.

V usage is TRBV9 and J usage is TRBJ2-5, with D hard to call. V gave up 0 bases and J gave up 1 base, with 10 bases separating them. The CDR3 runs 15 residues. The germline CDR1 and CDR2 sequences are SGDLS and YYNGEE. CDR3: CASSVGSLTQETQYF. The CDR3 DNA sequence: TGTGCCAGCAGCGTAGGGAGCCTTACCCAAGAGACCCAGTACTTC.

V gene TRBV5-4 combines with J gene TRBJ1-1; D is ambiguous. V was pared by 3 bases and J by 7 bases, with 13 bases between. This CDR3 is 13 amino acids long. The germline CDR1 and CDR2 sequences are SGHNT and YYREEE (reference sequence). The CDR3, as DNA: TGTGCCAGCAGCTCCCCCATAACTAATGAAGCTTTCTTT. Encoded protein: CASSSPITNEAFF.

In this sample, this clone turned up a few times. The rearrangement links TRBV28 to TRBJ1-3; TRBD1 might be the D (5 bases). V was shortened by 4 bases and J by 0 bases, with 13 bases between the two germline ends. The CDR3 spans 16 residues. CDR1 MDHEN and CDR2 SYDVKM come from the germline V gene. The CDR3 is CASSSRRASSGNTIYF. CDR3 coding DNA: TGTGCCAGCAGTTCCCGCAGGGCCTCCTCTGGAAACACCATATATTTT.

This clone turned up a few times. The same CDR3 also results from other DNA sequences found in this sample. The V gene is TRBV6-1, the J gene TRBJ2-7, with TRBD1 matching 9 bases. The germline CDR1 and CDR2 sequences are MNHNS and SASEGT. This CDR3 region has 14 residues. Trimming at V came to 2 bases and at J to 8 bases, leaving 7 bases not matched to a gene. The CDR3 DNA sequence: TGTGCCAGCAGTGAAACGACAGGGGGTACGAAGCAGTACTTC. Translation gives CASSETTGGTKQYF.

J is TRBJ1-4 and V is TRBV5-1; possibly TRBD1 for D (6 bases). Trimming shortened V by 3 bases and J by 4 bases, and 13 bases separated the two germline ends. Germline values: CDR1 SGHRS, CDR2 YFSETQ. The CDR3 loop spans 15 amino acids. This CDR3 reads CASSWGGADNEKLFF. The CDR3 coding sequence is TGCGCCAGCAGCTGGGGGGGGGCAGATAATGAAAAACTGTTTTTT.

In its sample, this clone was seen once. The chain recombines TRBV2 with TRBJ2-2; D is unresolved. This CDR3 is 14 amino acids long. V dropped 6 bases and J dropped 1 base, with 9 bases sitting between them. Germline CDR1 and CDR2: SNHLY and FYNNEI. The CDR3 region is CASSLLLNTGELFF. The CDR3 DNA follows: TGTGCCAGCAGCCTCTTACTGAACACCGGGGAGCTGTTTTTT.

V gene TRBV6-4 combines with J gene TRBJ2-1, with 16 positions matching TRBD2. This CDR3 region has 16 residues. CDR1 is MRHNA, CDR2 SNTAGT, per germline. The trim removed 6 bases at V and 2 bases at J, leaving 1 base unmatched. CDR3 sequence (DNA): TGTGCCAGCAGGGGGACTAGCGGGGGGGCCTACAATGAGCAGTTCTTC. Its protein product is CASRGTSGGAYNEQFF.

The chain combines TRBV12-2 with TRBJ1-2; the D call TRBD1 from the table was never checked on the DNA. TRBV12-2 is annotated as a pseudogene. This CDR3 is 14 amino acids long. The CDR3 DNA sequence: TGTGCGACCCTTGGGCAGGGCGCCCTATATGGCTACACCTTC. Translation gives CATLGQGALYGYTF.

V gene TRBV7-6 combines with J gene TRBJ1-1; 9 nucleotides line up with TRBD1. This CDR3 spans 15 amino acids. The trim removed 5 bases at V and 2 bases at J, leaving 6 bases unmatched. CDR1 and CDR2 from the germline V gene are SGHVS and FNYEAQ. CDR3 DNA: TGTGCCAGCAGCCTCGACAGGGGGGCTAACACTGAAGCTTTCTTT. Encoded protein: CASSLDRGANTEAFF.

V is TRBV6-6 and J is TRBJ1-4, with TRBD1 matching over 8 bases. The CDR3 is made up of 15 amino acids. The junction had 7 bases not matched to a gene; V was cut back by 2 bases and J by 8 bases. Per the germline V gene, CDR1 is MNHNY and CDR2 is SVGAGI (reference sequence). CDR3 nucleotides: TGTGCCAGCAGTTACCAGACAGGGGCGGGGGAAAAACTGTTTTTT. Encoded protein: CASSYQTGAGEKLFF.

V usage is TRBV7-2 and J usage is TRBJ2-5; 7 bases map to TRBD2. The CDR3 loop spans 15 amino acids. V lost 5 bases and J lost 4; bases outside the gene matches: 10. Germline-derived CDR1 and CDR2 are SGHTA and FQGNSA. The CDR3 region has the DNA TGTGCCAGCAGCGACCACGGGGGGTCGCGAGAGACCCAGTACTTC. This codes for CASSDHGGSRETQYF.

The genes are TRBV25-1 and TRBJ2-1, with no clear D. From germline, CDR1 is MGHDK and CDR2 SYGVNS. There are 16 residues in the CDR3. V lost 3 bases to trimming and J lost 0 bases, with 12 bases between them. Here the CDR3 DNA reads TGTGCCAGCAGTGAGGAGACCCCTAGCTCCTACAATGAGCAGTTCTTC. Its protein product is CASSEETPSSYNEQFF.

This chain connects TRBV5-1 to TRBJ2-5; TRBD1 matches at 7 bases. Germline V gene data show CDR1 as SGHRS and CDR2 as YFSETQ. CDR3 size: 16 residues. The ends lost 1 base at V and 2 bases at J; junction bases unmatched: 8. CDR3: CASSLPKTGLQETQYF. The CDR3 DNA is TGCGCCAGCAGCTTGCCAAAGACAGGGTTGCAAGAGACCCAGTACTTC.

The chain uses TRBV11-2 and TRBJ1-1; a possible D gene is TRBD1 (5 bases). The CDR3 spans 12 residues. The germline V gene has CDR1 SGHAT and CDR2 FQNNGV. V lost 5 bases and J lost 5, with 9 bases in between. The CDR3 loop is CASSAEGTEAFF. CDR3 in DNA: TGTGCCAGCAGCGCGGAGGGGACTGAAGCTTTCTTT.

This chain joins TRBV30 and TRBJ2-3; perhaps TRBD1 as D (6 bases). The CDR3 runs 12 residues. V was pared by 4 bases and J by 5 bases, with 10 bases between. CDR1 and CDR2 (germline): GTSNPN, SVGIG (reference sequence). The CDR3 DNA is TGTGCCTGGACCCGCAGGGGAGATACGCAGTATTTT. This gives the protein CAWTRRGDTQYF.

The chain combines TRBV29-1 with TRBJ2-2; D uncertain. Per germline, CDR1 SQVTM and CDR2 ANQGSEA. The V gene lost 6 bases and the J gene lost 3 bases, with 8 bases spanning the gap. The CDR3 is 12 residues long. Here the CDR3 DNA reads TGCAGCGTCCCTTTTGACACCGGGGAGCTGTTTTTT. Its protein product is CSVPFDTGELFF.

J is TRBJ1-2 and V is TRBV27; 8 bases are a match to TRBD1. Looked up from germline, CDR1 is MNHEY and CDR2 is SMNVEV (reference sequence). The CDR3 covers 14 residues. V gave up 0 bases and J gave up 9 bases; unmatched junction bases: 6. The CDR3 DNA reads TGTGCCAGCAGTTTATCGCGGACAGGGAATAGCTACACCTTC. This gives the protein CASSLSRTGNSYTF.

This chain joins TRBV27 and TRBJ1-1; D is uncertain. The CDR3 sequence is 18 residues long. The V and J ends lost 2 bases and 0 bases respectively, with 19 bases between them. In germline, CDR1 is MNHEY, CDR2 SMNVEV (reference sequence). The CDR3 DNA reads TGTGCCAGCAGTTTAGTTTCCCCTCTCGCTTACATGAACACTGAAGCTTTCTTT. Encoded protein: CASSLVSPLAYMNTEAFF.

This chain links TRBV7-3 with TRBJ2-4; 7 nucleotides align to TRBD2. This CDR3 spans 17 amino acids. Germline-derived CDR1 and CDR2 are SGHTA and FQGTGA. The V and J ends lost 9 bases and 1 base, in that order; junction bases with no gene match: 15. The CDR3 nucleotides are TGTGCCAGTTCAGAAAGCGGGGTCCTTGAGGCCAAAAACATTCAGTACTTC. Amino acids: CASSESGVLEAKNIQYF.

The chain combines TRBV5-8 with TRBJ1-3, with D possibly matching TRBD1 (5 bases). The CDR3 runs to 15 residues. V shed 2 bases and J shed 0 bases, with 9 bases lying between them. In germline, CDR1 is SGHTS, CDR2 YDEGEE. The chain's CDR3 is CASSFLQGSGNTIYF. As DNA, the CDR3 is TGTGCCAGCAGCTTTCTGCAGGGCTCTGGAAACACCATATATTTT.